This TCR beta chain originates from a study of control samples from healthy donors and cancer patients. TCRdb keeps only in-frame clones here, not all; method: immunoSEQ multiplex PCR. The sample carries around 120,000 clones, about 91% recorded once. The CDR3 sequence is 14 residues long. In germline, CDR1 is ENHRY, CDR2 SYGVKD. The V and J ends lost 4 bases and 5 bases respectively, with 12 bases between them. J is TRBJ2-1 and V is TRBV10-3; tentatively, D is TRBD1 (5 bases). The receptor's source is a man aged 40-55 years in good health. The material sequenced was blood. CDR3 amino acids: CAISAMGRNNEQFF. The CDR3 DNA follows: TGTGCCATCAGTGCTATGGGGCGGAACAATGAGCAGTTCTTC.